The entry below gives a single T cell receptor beta chain sequence along with its context. The sample is drawn from a study of cytomegalovirus exposure and HLA in healthy donors. Germline CDR1 reads SGHNT; CDR2 reads YENEEA. This CDR3 spans 18 amino acids. V shed 1 base, J shed 4 bases, and the junction held 13 bases outside the gene matches. A multiplex PCR was run with 60 Vbeta primers and 13 Jbeta primers. Here immunoSEQ multiplex PCR was the method, and the copy in TCRdb shows in-frame clones only, minus some. Of hundreds of thousands of clones listed, about three quarters are singletons. V is TRBV11-3 and J is TRBJ1-5, with 7 bases lining up with TRBD1. Sample: PBMCs. The source of this sequence is a male donor in good health and CMV-seronegative. CDR3 DNA sequence: TGTGCCAGCAGCTTAGCCGAAAACAGGGGTTGGGGGAATCAGCCCCAGCATTTT. Translation: CASSLAENRGWGNQPQHF.